Listed below are T cell receptor beta chains from one sample, sequenced in a study of post-analysis software for immune sequencing data. TCRdb redid the calling of the PCR reads with MiXCR, one entry per CDR3 protein. The sample contains roughly 730,000 distinct CDR3 sequences, around 27% of which appear only once. The sequenced sample was blood. The source is a girl between 10 and 17 years old with multiple sclerosis. The CDR3 runs from the conserved cysteine through the conserved F or W. D genes are given only for firm matches. Some rows mark clone size as missing; the rest say once, few, many or name a class of expanded clone.

d_gene: -
j_gene: TRBJ2-5
v_gene: TRBV29-1
abundance: -
CDR3nt: TGCAGCGTTGCGGACAGTTCGGGGGAGACCCAGTACTTC
CDR3aa: CSVADSSGETQYF

d_gene: TRBD2
j_gene: TRBJ2-3
v_gene: TRBV29-1
abundance: few
CDR3nt: TGCAGCGTTGAAGATCGGGGACTAGCGGGAGCCCCAGATACGCAGTATTTT
CDR3aa: CSVEDRGLAGAPDTQYF

d_gene: -
j_gene: TRBJ1-2
v_gene: TRBV12-3/TRBV12-4
abundance: -
CDR3nt: TGTGCCAGCAAGGGCACTAGGGGTACTAGGTCGGCGGATGGCTACACCTTC
CDR3aa: CASKGTRGTRSADGYTF

d_gene: -
j_gene: TRBJ2-3
v_gene: TRBV6-5
abundance: -
CDR3nt: TGTGCCAGCAGTTACTCGGGGGCCACTAGCACAGATACGCAGTATTTT
CDR3aa: CASSYSGATSTDTQYF

d_gene: -
j_gene: TRBJ1-2
v_gene: TRBV6-5
abundance: -
CDR3nt: TGTGCCAGCAGCCGTTCTGGACCGGGGAATGGCTACACCTTC
CDR3aa: CASSRSGPGNGYTF

d_gene: -
j_gene: TRBJ1-1
v_gene: TRBV9
abundance: few
CDR3nt: TGTGCCAGCAGCGTAGTCGGGGTGGAAGCTTTCTTT
CDR3aa: CASSVVGVEAFF

d_gene: -
j_gene: TRBJ2-1
v_gene: TRBV29-1
abundance: few
CDR3nt: TGCAGCGTTGACAGACAGGACTCCTACAATGAGCAGTTCTTC
CDR3aa: CSVDRQDSYNEQFF

d_gene: TRBD1
j_gene: TRBJ1-2
v_gene: TRBV27
abundance: -
CDR3nt: TGTGCCAGCCGAAGGGGACAGTCCAACTATGGCTACACCTTC
CDR3aa: CASRRGQSNYGYTF

d_gene: TRBD1
j_gene: TRBJ2-1
v_gene: TRBV2
abundance: once
CDR3nt: TGTGCCAGCAGGGTCGACAGGGGGTGGGATGAGCAGTTCTTC
CDR3aa: CASRVDRGWDEQFF

d_gene: -
j_gene: TRBJ1-5
v_gene: TRBV20-1
abundance: many
CDR3nt: TGCAGTGCCGGACAGCCCAATCAGCCCCAGCATTTT
CDR3aa: CSAGQPNQPQHF

d_gene: -
j_gene: TRBJ1-1
v_gene: TRBV6-5
abundance: few
CDR3nt: TGTGCCAGCAGTCCTACTCACGGCCCCGGGACTGAAGCTTTCTTT
CDR3aa: CASSPTHGPGTEAFF

d_gene: -
j_gene: TRBJ1-5
v_gene: TRBV20-1
abundance: few
CDR3nt: TGCAGTGCGAAGGGAATTGGGGGCAATCAGCCCCAGCATTTT
CDR3aa: CSAKGIGGNQPQHF

d_gene: -
j_gene: TRBJ1-5
v_gene: TRBV9
abundance: few
CDR3nt: TGTGCCAGCAGCGTAACTCTCGGCCAGCCCCAGCATTTT
CDR3aa: CASSVTLGQPQHF

d_gene: -
j_gene: TRBJ1-1
v_gene: TRBV7-2
abundance: once
CDR3nt: TGTGCCAGCAGCCCTTCGACAGGCGTGAACACTGAAGCTTTCTTT
CDR3aa: CASSPSTGVNTEAFF

d_gene: -
j_gene: TRBJ1-1
v_gene: TRBV12-3/TRBV12-4
abundance: few
CDR3nt: TGTGCCAGCAGTTTATTTTCTGGGAACACTGAAGCTTTCTTT
CDR3aa: CASSLFSGNTEAFF

d_gene: -
j_gene: TRBJ2-2
v_gene: TRBV3-1
abundance: few
CDR3nt: TGTGCCAGCAGCGGACTGATGAACACCGGGGAGCTGTTTTTT
CDR3aa: CASSGLMNTGELFF

d_gene: -
j_gene: TRBJ1-5
v_gene: TRBV10-3
abundance: -
CDR3nt: TGTGCCATCGGGGAACAGCCCCAGCATTTT
CDR3aa: CAIGEQPQHF

d_gene: -
j_gene: TRBJ2-1
v_gene: TRBV10-3
abundance: few
CDR3nt: TGTGCCATTACGGACAGTCGCAATGAGCAGTTCTTC
CDR3aa: CAITDSRNEQFF

d_gene: -
j_gene: TRBJ1-2
v_gene: TRBV7-9
abundance: -
CDR3nt: TGTGCCAGCAGCGCACCCGGGACGCCCGCTCAGGGCTACACCTTC
CDR3aa: CASSAPGTPAQGYTF

d_gene: TRBD2
j_gene: TRBJ2-1
v_gene: TRBV20-1
abundance: -
CDR3nt: TGCAGTGCTGGAAACCCGCGGGGGGTCAATGAGCAGTTCTTC
CDR3aa: CSAGNPRGVNEQFF

d_gene: TRBD2
j_gene: TRBJ2-3
v_gene: TRBV20-1
abundance: -
CDR3nt: TGCAGTGCTACATCCGGGACTAGCGGGAGGATTGTTGCAGATACGCAGTATTTT
CDR3aa: CSATSGTSGRIVADTQYF

d_gene: -
j_gene: TRBJ2-5
v_gene: TRBV7-7
abundance: few
CDR3nt: TGTGCCAGCAGCCCGCGGCCTAGCGGAGGGGGAGTTGAAGAGACCCAGTACTTC
CDR3aa: CASSPRPSGGGVEETQYF

d_gene: -
j_gene: TRBJ2-1
v_gene: TRBV15
abundance: few
CDR3nt: TGTGCCACCAGCAGAGAGGGTGAGCAGTTCTTC
CDR3aa: CATSREGEQFF

d_gene: TRBD1
j_gene: TRBJ2-1
v_gene: TRBV20-1
abundance: once
CDR3nt: TGCAGTGTCAGCCGGGACAGGGGTGCCTACAATGAGCAGTTCTTC
CDR3aa: CSVSRDRGAYNEQFF

d_gene: TRBD2
j_gene: TRBJ2-7
v_gene: TRBV20-1
abundance: -
CDR3nt: TGCAGTGTTAGAGTTAGCGGGACGGGAGAGCAGTACTTC
CDR3aa: CSVRVSGTGEQYF

d_gene: TRBD1
j_gene: TRBJ2-7
v_gene: TRBV5-4
abundance: few
CDR3nt: TGTGCCAGCAGCCCTCAGGGACAGTTCTACGAGCAGTACTTC
CDR3aa: CASSPQGQFYEQYF